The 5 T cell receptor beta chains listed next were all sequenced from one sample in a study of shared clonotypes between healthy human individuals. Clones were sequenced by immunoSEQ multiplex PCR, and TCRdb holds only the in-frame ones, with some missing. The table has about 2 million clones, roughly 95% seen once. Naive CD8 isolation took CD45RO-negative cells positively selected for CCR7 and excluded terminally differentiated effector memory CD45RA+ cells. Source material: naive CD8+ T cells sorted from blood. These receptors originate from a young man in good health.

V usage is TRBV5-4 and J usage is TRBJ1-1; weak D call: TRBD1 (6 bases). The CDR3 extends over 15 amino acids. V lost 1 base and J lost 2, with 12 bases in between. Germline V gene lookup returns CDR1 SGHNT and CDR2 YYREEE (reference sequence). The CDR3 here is CASSLKPGVNTEAFF. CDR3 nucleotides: TGTGCCAGCAGCTTGAAACCAGGGGTTAACACTGAAGCTTTCTTT.

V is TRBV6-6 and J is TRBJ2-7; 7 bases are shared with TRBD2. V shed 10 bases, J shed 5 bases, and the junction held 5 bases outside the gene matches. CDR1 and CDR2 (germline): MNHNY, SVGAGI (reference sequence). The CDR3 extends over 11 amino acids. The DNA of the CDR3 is TGTGCCACGGCGGGGGTTGACGAGCAGTACTTC. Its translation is CATAGVDEQYF.

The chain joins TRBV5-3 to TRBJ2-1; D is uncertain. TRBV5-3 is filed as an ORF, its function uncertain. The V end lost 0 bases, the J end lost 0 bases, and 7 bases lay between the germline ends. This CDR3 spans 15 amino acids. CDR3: CARSLGKSSYNEQFF. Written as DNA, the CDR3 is TGTGCCAGAAGCTTGGGGAAGAGCTCCTACAATGAGCAGTTCTTC.

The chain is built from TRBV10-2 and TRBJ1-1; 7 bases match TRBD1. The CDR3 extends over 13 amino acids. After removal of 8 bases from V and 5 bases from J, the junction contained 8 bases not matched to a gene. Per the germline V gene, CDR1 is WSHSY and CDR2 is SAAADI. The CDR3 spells CASWGQRVTEAFF. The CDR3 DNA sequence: TGCGCCAGCTGGGGACAGCGTGTGACTGAAGCTTTCTTT.

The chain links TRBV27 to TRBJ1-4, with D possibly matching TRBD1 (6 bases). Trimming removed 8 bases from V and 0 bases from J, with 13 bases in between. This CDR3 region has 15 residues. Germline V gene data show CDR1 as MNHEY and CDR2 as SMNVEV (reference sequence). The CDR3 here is CASGLQGPTNEKLFF. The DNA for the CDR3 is TGTGCCAGCGGATTACAGGGCCCAACTAATGAAAAACTGTTTTTT.